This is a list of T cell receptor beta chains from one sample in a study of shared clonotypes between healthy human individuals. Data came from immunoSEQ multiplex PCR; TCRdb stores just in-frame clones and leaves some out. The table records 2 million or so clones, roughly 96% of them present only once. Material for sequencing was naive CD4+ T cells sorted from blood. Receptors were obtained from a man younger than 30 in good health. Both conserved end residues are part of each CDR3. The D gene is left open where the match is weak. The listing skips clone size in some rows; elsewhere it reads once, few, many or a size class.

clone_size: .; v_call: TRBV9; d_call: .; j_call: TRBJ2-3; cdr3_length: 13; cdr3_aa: CASSSSMTDTQYF; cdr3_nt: TGTGCCAGCAGCTCCAGCATGACAGATACGCAGTATTTT
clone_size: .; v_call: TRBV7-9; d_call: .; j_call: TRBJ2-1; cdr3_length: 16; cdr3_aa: CASSVYGGAERNEQFF; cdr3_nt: TGTGCCAGCAGCGTTTATGGGGGGGCCGAAAGAAATGAGCAGTTCTTC
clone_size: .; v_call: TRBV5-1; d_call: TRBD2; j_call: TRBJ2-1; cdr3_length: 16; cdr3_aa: CASSWTRASGRDEQFF; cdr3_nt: TGCGCCAGCAGTTGGACGAGGGCTAGCGGGAGAGATGAGCAGTTCTTC
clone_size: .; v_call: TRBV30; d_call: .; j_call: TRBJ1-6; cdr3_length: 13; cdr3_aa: CAWSDQINSPLHF; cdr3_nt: TGTGCCTGGAGCGACCAGATTAATTCACCCCTCCACTTT
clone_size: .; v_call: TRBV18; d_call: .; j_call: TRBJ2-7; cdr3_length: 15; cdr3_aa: CASSPGGTAIYEQYF; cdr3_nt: TGTGCCAGCTCACCAGGGGGGACAGCCATCTACGAGCAGTACTTC
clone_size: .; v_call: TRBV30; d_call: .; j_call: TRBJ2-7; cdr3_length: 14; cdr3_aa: CAWSVLQGPYEQYF; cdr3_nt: TGTGCCTGGAGTGTCCTCCAGGGACCCTACGAGCAGTACTTC
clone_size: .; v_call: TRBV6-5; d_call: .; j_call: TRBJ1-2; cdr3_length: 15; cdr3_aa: CASSYSNLGTYGYTF; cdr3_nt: TGTGCCAGCAGTTACTCGAATCTGGGGACCTATGGCTACACCTTC
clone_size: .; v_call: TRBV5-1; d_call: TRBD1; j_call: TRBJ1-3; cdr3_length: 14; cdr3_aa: CASALGQGGNTIYF; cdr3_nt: TGCGCCAGCGCCTTGGGACAGGGGGGAAACACCATATATTTT
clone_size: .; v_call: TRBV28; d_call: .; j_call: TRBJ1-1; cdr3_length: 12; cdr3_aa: CASTDMNTEAFF; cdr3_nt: TGTGCCAGCACAGACATGAACACTGAAGCTTTCTTT
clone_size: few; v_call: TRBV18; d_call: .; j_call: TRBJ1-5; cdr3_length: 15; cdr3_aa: CASSSGRNSNQPQHF; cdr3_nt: TGTGCCAGCTCATCGGGACGTAATAGCAATCAGCCCCAGCATTTT
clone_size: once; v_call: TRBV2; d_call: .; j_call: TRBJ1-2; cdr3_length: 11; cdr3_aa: CASTELNGYTF; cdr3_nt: TGTGCCAGCACCGAGTTAAATGGCTACACCTTC
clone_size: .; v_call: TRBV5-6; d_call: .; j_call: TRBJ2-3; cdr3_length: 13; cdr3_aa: CASSFGPTDTQYF; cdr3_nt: TGTGCCAGCAGCTTTGGACCCACAGATACGCAGTATTTT
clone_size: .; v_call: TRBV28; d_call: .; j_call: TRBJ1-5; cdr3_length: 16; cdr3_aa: CASSRLGFWGNQPQHF; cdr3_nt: TGTGCCAGCAGTCGCCTGGGCTTCTGGGGGAATCAGCCCCAGCATTTT
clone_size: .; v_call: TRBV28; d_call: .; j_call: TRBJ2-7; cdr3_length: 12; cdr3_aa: CASNGNTYEQYF; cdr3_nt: TGTGCCAGCAATGGGAACACCTACGAGCAGTACTTC
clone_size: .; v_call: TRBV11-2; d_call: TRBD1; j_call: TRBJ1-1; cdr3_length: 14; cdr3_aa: CASSQGGWITEAFF; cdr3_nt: TGTGCCAGCAGTCAAGGGGGCTGGATCACTGAAGCTTTCTTT
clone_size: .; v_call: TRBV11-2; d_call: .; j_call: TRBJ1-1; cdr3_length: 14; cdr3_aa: CASSLLTVNTEAFF; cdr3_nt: TGTGCCAGCAGCCTCCTGACAGTTAACACTGAAGCTTTCTTT
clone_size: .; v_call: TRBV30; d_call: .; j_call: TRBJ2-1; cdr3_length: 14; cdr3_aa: CACYLLSSYNEQFF; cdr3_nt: TGTGCCTGCTACTTACTGAGCTCCTACAATGAGCAGTTCTTC
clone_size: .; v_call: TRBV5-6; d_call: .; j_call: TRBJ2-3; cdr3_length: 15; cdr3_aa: CASSFEQRSVDTQYF; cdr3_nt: TGTGCCAGCAGCTTTGAACAGCGGAGCGTGGATACGCAGTATTTT
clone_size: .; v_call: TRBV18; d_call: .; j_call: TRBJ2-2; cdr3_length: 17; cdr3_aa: CASSPDFRGTNTGELFF; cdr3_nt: TGTGCCAGCTCACCAGATTTCAGGGGAACGAACACCGGGGAGCTGTTTTTT
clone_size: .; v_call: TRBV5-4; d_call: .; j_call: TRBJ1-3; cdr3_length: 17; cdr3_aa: CASSPDGGRNSGNTIYF; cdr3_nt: TGTGCCAGCAGCCCGGATGGGGGGAGGAACTCTGGAAACACCATATATTTT
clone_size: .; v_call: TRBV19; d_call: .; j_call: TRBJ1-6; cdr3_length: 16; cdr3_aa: CASSLQHAIGDSPLHF; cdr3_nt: TGTGCCAGTAGTCTCCAACACGCGATCGGGGATTCACCCCTCCACTTT
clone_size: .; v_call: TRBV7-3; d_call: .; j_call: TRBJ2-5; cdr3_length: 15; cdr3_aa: CASSSKTGLKETQYF; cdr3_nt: TGTGCCAGCAGCTCAAAGACAGGTTTAAAAGAGACCCAGTACTTC
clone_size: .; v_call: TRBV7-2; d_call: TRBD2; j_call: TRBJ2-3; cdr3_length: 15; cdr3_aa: CASSPVGRVADTQYF; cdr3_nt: TGTGCCAGCAGCCCGGTCGGGAGGGTTGCAGATACGCAGTATTTT
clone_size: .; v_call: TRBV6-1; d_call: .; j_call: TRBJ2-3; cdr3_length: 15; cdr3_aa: CASSEARTARDTQYF; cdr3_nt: TGTGCCAGCAGTGAAGCGCGTACCGCACGAGATACGCAGTATTTT
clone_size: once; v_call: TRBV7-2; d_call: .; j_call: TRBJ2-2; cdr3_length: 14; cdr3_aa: CASSPQGTTGELFF; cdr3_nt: TGTGCCAGCAGCCCACAGGGAACCACCGGGGAGCTGTTTTTT
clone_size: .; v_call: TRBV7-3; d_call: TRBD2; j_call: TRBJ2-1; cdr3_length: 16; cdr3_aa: CASSSKSGGRYNEQFF; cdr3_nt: TGTGCCAGCAGCTCTAAGAGCGGGGGGCGATACAATGAGCAGTTCTTC
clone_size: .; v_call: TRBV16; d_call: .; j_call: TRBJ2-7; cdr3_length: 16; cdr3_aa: CASSQSAGQGGYEQYF; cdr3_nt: TGTGCCAGCAGCCAATCCGCAGGGCAGGGGGGATACGAGCAGTACTTC
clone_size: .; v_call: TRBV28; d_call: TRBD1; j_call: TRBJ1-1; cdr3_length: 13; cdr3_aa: CASRPQGAPEAFF; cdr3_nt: TGTGCCAGCAGGCCACAGGGGGCGCCTGAAGCTTTCTTT
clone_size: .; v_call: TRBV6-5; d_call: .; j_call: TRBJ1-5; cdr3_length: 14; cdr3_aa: CASSPLGGNQPQHF; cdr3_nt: TGTGCCAGCAGTCCCCTTGGGGGGAATCAGCCCCAGCATTTT
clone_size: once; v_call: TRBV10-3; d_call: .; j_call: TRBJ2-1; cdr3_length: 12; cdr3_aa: CAISDVSTEQFF; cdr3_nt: TGTGCCATCAGTGATGTCTCGACAGAGCAGTTCTTC
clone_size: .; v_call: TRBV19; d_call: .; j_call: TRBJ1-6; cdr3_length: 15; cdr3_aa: CASSMGGLDASPLHF; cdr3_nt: TGTGCCAGTAGTATGGGGGGGCTCGATGCTTCACCCCTCCACTTT
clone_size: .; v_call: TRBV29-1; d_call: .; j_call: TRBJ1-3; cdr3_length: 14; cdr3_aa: CSVVVQGYGNTIYF; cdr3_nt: TGCAGCGTTGTGGTCCAGGGTTACGGAAACACCATATATTTT
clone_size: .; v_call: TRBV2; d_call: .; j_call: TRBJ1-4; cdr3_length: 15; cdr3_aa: CASSLSGGFNEKLFF; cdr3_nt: TGTGCCAGCAGCCTCTCTGGGGGGTTTAATGAAAAACTGTTTTTT